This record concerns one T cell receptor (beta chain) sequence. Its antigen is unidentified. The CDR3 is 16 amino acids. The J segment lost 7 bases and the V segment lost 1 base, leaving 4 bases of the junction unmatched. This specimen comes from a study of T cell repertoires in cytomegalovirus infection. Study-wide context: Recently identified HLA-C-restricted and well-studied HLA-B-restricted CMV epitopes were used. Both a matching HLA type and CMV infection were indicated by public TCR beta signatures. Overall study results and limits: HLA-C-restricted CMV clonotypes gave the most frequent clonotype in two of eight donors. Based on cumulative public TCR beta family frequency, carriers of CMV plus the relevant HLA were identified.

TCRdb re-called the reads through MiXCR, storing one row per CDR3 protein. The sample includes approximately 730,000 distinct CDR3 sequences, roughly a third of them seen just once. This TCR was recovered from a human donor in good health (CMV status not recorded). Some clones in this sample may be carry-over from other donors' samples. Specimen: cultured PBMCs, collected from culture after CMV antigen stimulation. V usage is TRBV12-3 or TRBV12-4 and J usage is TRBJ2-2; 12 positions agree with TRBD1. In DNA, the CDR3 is TGTGCCAGCAGTTTAGGGGACAGGGGGCTGGGCGGGGAGCTGTTTTTT. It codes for CASSLGDRGLGGELFF.